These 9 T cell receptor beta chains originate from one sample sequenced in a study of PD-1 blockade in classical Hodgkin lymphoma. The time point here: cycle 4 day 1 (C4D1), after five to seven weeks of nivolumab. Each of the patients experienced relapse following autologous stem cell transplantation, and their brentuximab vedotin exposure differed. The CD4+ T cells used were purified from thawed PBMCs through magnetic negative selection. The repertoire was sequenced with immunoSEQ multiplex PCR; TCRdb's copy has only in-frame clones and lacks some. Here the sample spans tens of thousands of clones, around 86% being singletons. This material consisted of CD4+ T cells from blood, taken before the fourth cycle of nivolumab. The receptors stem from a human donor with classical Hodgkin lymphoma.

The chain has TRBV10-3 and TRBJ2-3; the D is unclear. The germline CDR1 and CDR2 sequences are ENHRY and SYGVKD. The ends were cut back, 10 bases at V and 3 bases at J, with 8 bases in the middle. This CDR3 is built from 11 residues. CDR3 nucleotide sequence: TGTGCCAGCAGCAGGACAGATACGCAGTATTTT. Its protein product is CASSRTDTQYF.

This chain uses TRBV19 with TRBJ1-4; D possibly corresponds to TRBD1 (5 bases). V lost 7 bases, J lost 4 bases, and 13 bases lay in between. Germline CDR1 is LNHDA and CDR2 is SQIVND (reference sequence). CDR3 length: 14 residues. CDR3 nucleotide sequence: TGTGCCAGTACCACGCACAGGCATAATGAAAAACTGTTTTTT. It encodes CASTTHRHNEKLFF. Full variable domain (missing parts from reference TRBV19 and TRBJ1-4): DGGITQSPKYLFRKEGQNVTLSCEQNLNHDAMYWYRQDPGQGLRLIYYSQIVNDFQKGDIAEGYSVSREKKESFPLTVTSAQKNPTAFYLCASTTHRHNEKLFFGSGTQLSVL.

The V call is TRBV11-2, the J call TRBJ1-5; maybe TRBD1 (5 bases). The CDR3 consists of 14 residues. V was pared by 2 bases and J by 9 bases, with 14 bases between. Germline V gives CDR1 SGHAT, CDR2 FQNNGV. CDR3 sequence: CASSLTDTGRPQHF. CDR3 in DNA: TGTGCCAGCAGCTTAACGGACACGGGTAGGCCCCAGCATTTT.

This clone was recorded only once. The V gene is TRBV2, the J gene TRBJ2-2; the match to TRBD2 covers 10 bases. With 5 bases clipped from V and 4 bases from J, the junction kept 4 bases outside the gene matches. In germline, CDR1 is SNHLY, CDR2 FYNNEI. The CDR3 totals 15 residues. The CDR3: CASSKSSGSTGELFF. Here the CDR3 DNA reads TGTGCCAGCAGTAAGTCTAGCGGGAGCACCGGGGAGCTGTTTTTT.

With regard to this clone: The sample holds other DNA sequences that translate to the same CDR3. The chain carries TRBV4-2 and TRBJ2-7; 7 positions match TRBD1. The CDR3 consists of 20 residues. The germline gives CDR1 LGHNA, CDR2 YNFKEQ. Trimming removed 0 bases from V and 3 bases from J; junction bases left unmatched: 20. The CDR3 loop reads CASSQDSLPRQGPRFYEQYF. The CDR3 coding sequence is TGTGCCAGCAGCCAAGATTCCCTCCCGAGACAGGGTCCTCGATTCTACGAGCAGTACTTC.

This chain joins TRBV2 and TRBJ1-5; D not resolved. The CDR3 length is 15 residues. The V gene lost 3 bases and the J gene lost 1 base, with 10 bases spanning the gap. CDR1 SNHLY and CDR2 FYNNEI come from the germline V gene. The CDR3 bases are TGTGCCAGCAGTGAGTGGACGGACAGCAATCAGCCCCAGCATTTT. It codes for CASSEWTDSNQPQHF.

The CDR3 DNA follows: TGCGCCAGCAGCTTCGGGACAGGCGCCCTCACCGGGGAGCTGTTTTTT. Its translation: CASSFGTGALTGELFF. The V gene is TRBV5-1, the J gene TRBJ2-2; TRBD1 aligns across 8 bases. Germline lookup yields CDR1 SGHRS and CDR2 YFSETQ. The V gene end was trimmed by 2 bases and the J gene end by 4 bases; junction bases not matched to a gene: 7. This CDR3 has 16 residues. The variable domain in full, with the rest retrieved from reference TRBV5-1 and TRBJ2-2, is KAGVTQTPRYLIKTRGQQVTLSCSPISGHRSVSWYQQTPGQGLQFLFEYFSETQRNKGNFPGRFSGRQFSNSRSEMNVSTLELGDSALYLCASSFGTGALTGELFFGEGSRLTVL.

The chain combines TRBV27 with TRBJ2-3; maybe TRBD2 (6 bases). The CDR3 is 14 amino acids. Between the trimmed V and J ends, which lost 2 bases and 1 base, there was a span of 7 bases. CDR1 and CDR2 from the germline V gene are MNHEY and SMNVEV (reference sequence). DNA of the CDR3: TGTGCCAGCAGTTTAGGACTACGCACAGATACGCAGTATTTT. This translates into CASSLGLRTDTQYF.

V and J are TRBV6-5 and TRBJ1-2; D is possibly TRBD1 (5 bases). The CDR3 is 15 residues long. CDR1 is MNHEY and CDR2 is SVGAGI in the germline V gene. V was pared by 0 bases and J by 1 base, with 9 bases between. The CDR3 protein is CASSYSTGLNYGYTF. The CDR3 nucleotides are TGTGCCAGCAGTTACTCGACGGGACTTAACTATGGCTACACCTTC.